Listed here are 16 T cell receptor beta chains from one sample, sequenced in a study of blood T cell repertoires in COVID-19 (TCRdb year 2020). The receptor library was made with the immunoSEQ multiplex PCR assay. In its TCRdb copy, this immuneACCESS table keeps in-frame sequences only and misses some clones. Where compared with another copy, unresolved V genes explain less than half of these, and the others have no known cause. The sample table records some 200,000 clones; about 90% of these occur just once. About a fifth of the sample goes to the ten largest clones. Sequencing was carried out using peripheral blood. The receptors here all came from a man aged 60 to 75 with active or convalescent COVID-19.

The V call is TRBV10-3, the J call TRBJ2-1; TRBD2 matches at 10 bases. CDR1 and CDR2 from the germline V gene are ENHRY and SYGVKD. CDR3 length: 15 amino acids. V was pared by 6 bases and J by 5 bases, with 7 bases of the junction left unmatched. The CDR3: CAIREAGGMNNEQFF. The CDR3 region has the DNA TGTGCCATCAGGGAAGCGGGGGGGATGAACAATGAGCAGTTCTTC.

This clone came up once. The rearrangement uses TRBV19 and TRBJ1-2; 7 nucleotides line up with TRBD1. The germline V gene has CDR1 LNHDA and CDR2 SQIVND (reference sequence). This CDR3 is built from 14 residues. V shed 3 bases and J 2 bases; nucleotides not matched to a gene: 3. The CDR3 DNA sequence: TGTGCCAGTAGTATGCAGGGGGAGAACTATGGCTACACCTTC. Amino acid sequence: CASSMQGENYGYTF. Looking up the rest from reference TRBV19 and TRBJ1-2 gives the full variable domain: DGGITQSPKYLFRKEGQNVTLSCEQNLNHDAMYWYRQDPGQGLRLIYYSQIVNDFQKGDIAEGYSVSREKKESFPLTVTSAQKNPTAFYLCASSMQGENYGYTFGSGTRLTVV.

This clone was seen once. The V gene is TRBV9, the J gene TRBJ1-6; D gene uncertain. CDR3 length: 14 amino acids. Germline CDR1 and CDR2: SGDLS and YYNGEE. The V end lost 7 bases, the J end lost 6 bases, and 14 bases lay between the germline ends. CDR3 in amino acids: CASQAGYLNSPLHF. CDR3 nucleotide sequence: TGTGCCAGCCAAGCGGGGTACCTTAATTCACCCCTCCACTTT.

The chain links TRBV18 to TRBJ1-5; tentative D call: TRBD1 (6 bases). The germline CDR1 and CDR2 sequences are KGHSH and LQKENI. This CDR3 has 14 amino acids. The V gene lost 2 bases and the J gene lost 4 bases, with 9 bases spanning the gap. In nucleotides, the CDR3 is TGTGCCAGCTCACCATCAGGGGATAATCAGCCCCAGCATTTT. Its protein is CASSPSGDNQPQHF.

CDR3 DNA: TGTGCCAGCAGCCAATTTTCCAGCCTCTTGAGGGGGGGGCCCGGAGGCGGCTACACCTTC. It yields the protein CASSQFSSLLRGGPGGGYTF. The rearrangement uses TRBV14 and TRBJ1-2, with D tentatively TRBD1 (6 bases). Germline V CDR1 and CDR2: SGHDN, FVKESK. The V end lost 2 bases, the J end lost 8 bases, and 33 bases lay between the germline ends. This CDR3 region has 20 residues. The full variable domain, completed using reference TRBV14 and TRBJ1-2, is EAGVTQFPSHSVIEKGQTVTLRCDPISGHDNLYWYRRVMGKEIKFLLHFVKESKQDESGMPNNRFLAERTGGTYSTLKVQPAELEDSGVYFCASSQFSSLLRGGPGGGYTFGSGTRLTVV.

The chain is built from TRBV19 and TRBJ2-6; D may be TRBD1 (6 bases). Germline V lookup: CDR1 LNHDA, CDR2 SQIVND (reference sequence). V lost 7 bases, J lost 0 bases, and 13 bases lay in between. This CDR3 comprises 16 residues. The CDR3 sequence is CASTTGFSSGANVLTF. The CDR3 DNA reads TGTGCCAGTACGACAGGTTTTAGCTCTGGGGCCAACGTCCTGACTTTC.

V usage is TRBV15 and J usage is TRBJ1-4; D is possibly TRBD1 (5 bases). This CDR3 is 17 amino acids long. Germline V gives CDR1 LNHNV, CDR2 YYDKDF (reference sequence). Trimming removed 4 bases from V and 0 bases from J, with 15 bases in between. CDR3 sequence reads: CATSKTDRFATNEKLFF. The CDR3 DNA reads as TGTGCCACCAGCAAGACAGACCGGTTTGCAACTAATGAAAAACTGTTTTTT.

The chain couples TRBV7-9 to TRBJ2-3, with 7 bases that match TRBD1. V lost 4 bases, J lost 6 bases, and 4 bases stayed unmatched. The CDR3 extends over 13 amino acids. Germline CDR1 is SEHNR and CDR2 is FQNEAQ (reference sequence). CDR3 DNA sequence: TGTGCCAGCAGCTCACAACAGGGGGATACGCAGTATTTT. Translating gives CASSSQQGDTQYF.

This rearrangement joins TRBV6-1 to TRBJ2-7, with 7 bases identical to TRBD2. The J segment lost 5 bases and the V segment lost 2 bases, leaving 6 bases of the junction unmatched. Per the germline V gene, CDR1 is MNHNS and CDR2 is SASEGT. This CDR3 is built from 14 residues. The CDR3, as DNA: TGTGCCAGCAGTGAATGGGGAGGGGCGGACGAGCAGTACTTC. Its protein product is CASSEWGGADEQYF.

V usage is TRBV5-5 and J usage is TRBJ2-7; 7 nucleotides align to TRBD1. The CDR3 runs to 15 residues. V lost 1 base and J lost 0; bases outside the gene matches: 4. In germline, CDR1 is SGHKS, CDR2 YYEKEE (reference sequence). The CDR3 reads CASSLRRQGSYEQYF. CDR3 bases: TGTGCCAGCAGCTTGAGGCGACAGGGCTCCTACGAGCAGTACTTC. The full variable domain, rest sourced from reference TRBV5-5 and TRBJ2-7, is DAGVTQSPTHLIKTRGQQVTLRCSPISGHKSVSWYQQVLGQGPQFIFQYYEKEERGRGNFPDRFSARQFPNYSSELNVNALLLGDSALYLCASSLRRQGSYEQYFGPGTRLTVT.

Only a few counts were recorded for this clone. The rearrangement joins TRBV4-1 to TRBJ1-2; maybe TRBD1 (5 bases). Germline V gene sequence: CDR1 MGHRA, CDR2 YSYEKL. This CDR3 has 16 amino acids. Trimming stripped 1 base from V and 4 bases from J, with 16 bases between. In DNA, the CDR3 is TGCGCCAGCAGCCAAGCTGGGGCCCGTACCACCTATGGCTACACCTTC. Translation: CASSQAGARTTYGYTF.

V and J are TRBV7-3 and TRBJ2-5; 11 nucleotides match TRBD1. Germline CDR1 and CDR2: SGHTA and FQGTGA. V was clipped by 4 bases and J by 5 bases; unmatched bases: 6. The CDR3 spans 15 residues. In DNA form, the CDR3 reads TGTGCCAGCAGCTCCGGACAGGGGGCGCAGGAGACCCAGTACTTC. It codes for CASSSGQGAQETQYF.

This clone was seen at least ten times. The CDR3 nucleotides are TGCGCCAGCAGCCAAGCGATCGGGACAGGACCTCAGCCCCAGCATTTT. This translates into CASSQAIGTGPQPQHF. The chain carries TRBV4-1 and TRBJ1-5; 8 bases fit TRBD1. CDR3 length: 16 amino acids. The germline V gene encodes CDR1 MGHRA and CDR2 YSYEKL. After removal of 1 base from V and 6 bases from J, the junction contained 8 bases not matched to a gene.

The table lists this clone with a count of one. The chain couples TRBV3-1 (or the pseudogene TRBV3-2) to TRBJ2-3, with D possibly being TRBD2 (5 bases). The CDR3 runs to 16 residues. V lost 4 bases and J lost 5, with 19 bases in between. CDR1 LGHDT and CDR2 YNNKEL come from the germline V gene (reference sequence). This chain's CDR3 is CASSLPGLGVKDTQYF. The CDR3 DNA reads as TGTGCCAGCAGCCTTCCCGGACTCGGGGTGAAAGATACGCAGTATTTT.

CDR3 sequence reads: CSVRQGAGTEAFF. The DNA for the CDR3 is TGCAGCGTTCGACAGGGGGCGGGGACTGAAGCTTTCTTT. The chain couples TRBV29-1 to TRBJ1-1; 10 bases map to TRBD1. The CDR3 has 13 amino acids. The ends lost 5 bases at V and 5 bases at J; junction bases unmatched: 5. Germline CDR1 SQVTM, CDR2 ANQGSEA. Drawing the rest from reference TRBV29-1 and TRBJ1-1, the complete variable domain is SAVISQKPSRDICQRGTSLTIQCQVDSQVTMMFWYRQQPGQSLTLIATANQGSEATYESGFVIDKFPISRPNLTFSTLTVSNMSPEDSSIYLCSVRQGAGTEAFFGQGTRLTVV.

V gene TRBV29-1 combines with J gene TRBJ1-1; 10 bases are a match to TRBD1. V shed 7 bases and J 5 bases; nucleotides not matched to a gene: 10. This CDR3 comprises 14 residues. Per germline, CDR1 SQVTM and CDR2 ANQGSEA. The chain's CDR3 is CSGATGGARTEAFF. The CDR3 DNA follows: TGCAGCGGGGCGACAGGGGGCGCGAGGACTGAAGCTTTCTTT.